The 5 T cell receptor beta chains below were found in one sample sequenced in a study of Ad26.COV2.S vaccination and SARS-CoV-2 variants. The repertoire was sequenced with immunoSEQ multiplex PCR; TCRdb's copy has only in-frame clones and lacks some. In the table there are 300,000 to 400,000 clones, around 92% of which are singletons. The sample was peripheral blood, taken after recovery from COVID-19. All receptors derive from a human donor who had recovered from COVID-19.

V is TRBV27 and J is TRBJ2-1; 8 bases align to TRBD1. The CDR3 consists of 14 residues. Trimming took 6 bases from V and 5 from J; bases not matched to a gene: 6. From germline, CDR1 is MNHEY and CDR2 SMNVEV (reference sequence). CDR3 sequence: CASRRDRRDNEQFF. DNA of the CDR3: TGTGCCAGCAGACGGGACAGGCGTGACAATGAGCAGTTCTTC.

The chain couples TRBV5-1 to TRBJ1-2, with D possibly matching TRBD1 (5 bases). Trimming took off 4 bases at V and 4 bases at J, with 17 bases between the two ends. Germline loops: CDR1 SGHRS, CDR2 YFSETQ. This CDR3 region has 15 residues. The CDR3 here is CASSPDRGLSYGYTF. As DNA, the CDR3 is TGCGCCAGCAGCCCCGATCGGGGCCTAAGCTATGGCTACACCTTC. Full variable domain (remainder filled in from reference TRBV5-1 and TRBJ1-2): KAGVTQTPRYLIKTRGQQVTLSCSPISGHRSVSWYQQTPGQGLQFLFEYFSETQRNKGNFPGRFSGRQFSNSRSEMNVSTLELGDSALYLCASSPDRGLSYGYTFGSGTRLTVV.

The CDR3 coding sequence is TGTGCCAGCAGCCCCGACAGGGGGCGTAACACTGAAGCTTTCTTT. Encoded protein: CASSPDRGRNTEAFF. The chain uses TRBV3-1 (or the pseudogene TRBV3-2) and TRBJ1-1; 10 bases match TRBD1. Germline CDR1 reads LGHDT; CDR2 reads YNNKEL (reference sequence). There are 15 residues in the CDR3. Trimming took 4 bases from V and 2 from J; bases not matched to a gene: 4.

This chain links TRBV5-4 with TRBJ2-5, with 10 bases aligning to TRBD2. V shed 1 base, J shed 2 bases, and the junction held 2 bases outside the gene matches. The CDR3 covers 15 residues. Germline V gives CDR1 SGHNT, CDR2 YYREEE (reference sequence). The DNA of the CDR3 is TGTGCCAGCAGCTTGCTAGCGGGGGCGCAAGAGACCCAGTACTTC. The encoded protein is CASSLLAGAQETQYF.

CDR3 protein: CASSPGRGGYGYTF. The CDR3, as DNA: TGTGCCAGCAGCCCAGGACGGGGGGGCTATGGCTACACCTTC. This sequence joins TRBV7-9 and TRBJ1-2; a possible D gene is TRBD1 (5 bases). This CDR3 spans 14 amino acids. CDR1 is SEHNR and CDR2 is FQNEAQ in the germline V gene (reference sequence). Trimming removed 5 bases at V and 4 bases at J, with 14 bases between.